This entry describes one T cell receptor beta chain. Time point meaning: persistent/refractory GD, antithyroid drugs over 5 years with positive TRAb. Following extraction of RNA from PBMCs, that RNA was used to make the TCR library. With iRepertoire HTBI primers and Arm-PCR of CDR3 regions, TCR beta libraries were built. A single record per CDR3 protein comes from TCRdb applying MiXCR to the multiplex PCR reads. The table includes 650,000 to 700,000 distinct CDR3 sequences, around 32% detected once. These data come from a study of regulatory T cells in long-lasting Graves disease. This CDR3 comprises 14 residues. Trimming pared 7 bases from V and 0 bases from J, leaving 12 bases between.

This clonotype was sampled from a female donor with Graves disease. The V call is TRBV12-3 or TRBV12-4, the J call TRBJ1-1; D not certain. Source: peripheral blood mononuclear cells (PBMCs), taken when the disease was refractory, from a patient treated with antithyroid drugs. CDR3 DNA: TGTGCCAGCAAACTAGCCATTATGAACACTGAAGCTTTCTTT. Amino acid sequence: CASKLAIMNTEAFF.